The 28 T cell receptor beta chains given below trace back to one sample, sequenced in a study of OX40 agonist ivuxolimab in advanced cancers. Repertoires were generated with immunoSEQ multiplex PCR, while TCRdb's copy carries only in-frame clones and drops some. The sample lists about 62,000 clones; approximately 90% were seen once. This material consisted of CD4+ or CD8+ T cells sorted from blood, taken in a trial of the OX40 agonist ivuxolimab. These receptors were obtained from an adult with an advanced solid tumor such as melanoma, head and neck, liver or kidney cancer.

This chain uses TRBV11-2 with TRBJ2-1; maybe TRBD1 (6 bases). The CDR3 covers 14 residues. CDR1 and CDR2 from the germline V gene are SGHAT and FQNNGV. With 10 bases removed from V and 3 bases from J, the gap between germline ends came to 16 bases. CDR3 in amino acids: CATGTGTYYNEQFF. Here the CDR3 DNA reads TGTGCCACCGGTACCGGGACATACTACAATGAGCAGTTCTTC.

This chain uses TRBV6-1 with TRBJ1-6, with D uncertain. This CDR3 comprises 16 residues. Trimming took off 2 bases at V and 4 bases at J, with 12 bases between the two ends. Germline loops: CDR1 MNHNS, CDR2 SASEGT. DNA of the CDR3: TGTGCCAGCAGTGAAAGGGAAGGACGGTATAATTCACCCCTCCACTTT. It encodes CASSEREGRYNSPLHF.

For this clone: A junction boundary mismatches the germline segment, possibly from a read error. The chain has TRBV7-9 and TRBJ1-3; D is undetermined. CDR1 and CDR2 (germline): SEHNR, FQNEAQ (reference sequence). This CDR3 has 12 residues. CDR3 DNA sequence: TGTGCCAGCACCTTATCTGGAAACACCATATATTTT. It is translated as CASTLSGNTIYF.

V and J are TRBV5-8 and TRBJ1-1; D is uncertain. Between the trimmed V and J ends, which lost 2 bases and 5 bases, there was a span of 13 bases. The CDR3 consists of 14 residues. Germline V CDR1 and CDR2: SGHTS, YDEGEE. Written as DNA, the CDR3 is TGTGCCAGCAGCTTAGAGTTCGGGTTTACTGAAGCTTTCTTT. As protein: CASSLEFGFTEAFF. Filled out from reference TRBV5-8 and TRBJ1-1, the complete variable domain reads EAGVTQSPTHLIKTRGQQATLRCSPISGHTSVYWYQQALGLGLQFLLWYDEGEERNRGNFPPRFSGRQFPNYSSELNVNALELEDSALYLCASSLEFGFTEAFFGQGTRLTVV.

The genes are TRBV14 and TRBJ1-1, with TRBD1 matching 11 bases. The CDR3 runs to 14 residues. CDR1 and CDR2 from the germline V gene are SGHDN and FVKESK. With V trimmed by 5 bases and J by 4 bases, 3 bases remained unmatched. Written as DNA, the CDR3 is TGTGCCAGCAGCGAAGGGACAGGGGGCACTGAAGCTTTCTTT. The encoded protein is CASSEGTGGTEAFF.

This clone occurred once. V and J are TRBV15 and TRBJ2-5; 11 bases match TRBD2. The CDR3 totals 18 residues. The germline CDR1 and CDR2 sequences are LNHNV and YYDKDF (reference sequence). Trimming took 0 bases from V and 5 from J; bases not matched to a gene: 11. CDR3 bases: TGTGCCACCAGCAGAGATATCGAACTAGCGGGAGTCCGGGAGACCCAGTACTTC. This codes for CATSRDIELAGVRETQYF.

This clone has a handful of counts. Here the CDR3 DNA reads TGTGCCAGCAGTTCCCTGGGCGACCACACAGATACGCAGTATTTT. It translates to CASSSLGDHTDTQYF. V is TRBV27 and J is TRBJ2-3, with D unclear. Trimming cost V 4 bases and J 2 bases, with 13 bases left between them. Per germline, CDR1 MNHEY and CDR2 SMNVEV (reference sequence). The CDR3 sequence is 15 residues long.

The chain carries TRBV5-4 and TRBJ1-3; no definite D call. The length of the CDR3 is 15 residues. The V end lost 0 bases, the J end lost 0 bases, and 7 bases lay between the germline ends. CDR1 is SGHNT and CDR2 is YYREEE in the germline V gene (reference sequence). This chain's CDR3 is CASSLAAGSGNTIYF. The CDR3 nucleotides read TGTGCCAGCAGCTTGGCGGCTGGCTCTGGAAACACCATATATTTT. Full variable domain (outside the CDR3, taken from reference TRBV5-4 and TRBJ1-3): ETGVTQSPTHLIKTRGQQVTLRCSSQSGHNTVSWYQQALGQGPQFIFQYYREEENGRGNFPPRFSGLQFPNYSSELNVNALELDDSALYLCASSLAAGSGNTIYFGEGSWLTVV.

The V gene is TRBV4-1, the J gene TRBJ1-1, with D tentatively TRBD1 (6 bases). Germline-derived CDR1 and CDR2 are MGHRA and YSYEKL. The CDR3 is made up of 14 amino acids. The ends were cut back, 0 bases at V and 1 base at J, with 6 bases in the middle. The CDR3 coding sequence is TGCGCCAGCAGCCAAGACAGGGGGAACACTGAAGCTTTCTTT. This sequence encodes CASSQDRGNTEAFF.

The rearrangement links TRBV9 to TRBJ1-5, with D perhaps matching TRBD1 (6 bases). Trimming pared 3 bases from V and 0 bases from J, leaving 7 bases between. Germline lookup yields CDR1 SGDLS and CDR2 YYNGEE. The CDR3 extends over 14 amino acids. The CDR3 region has the DNA TGTGCCAGCAGCGGAGGGGGTAGCAATCAGCCCCAGCATTTT. It specifies CASSGGGSNQPQHF.

This chain connects TRBV6-1 to TRBJ2-3; possible D gene TRBD2, 6 bases. Germline V lookup: CDR1 MNHNS, CDR2 SASEGT. V was clipped by 4 bases and J by 1 base, with 15 bases between them. The CDR3 consists of 16 residues. CDR3 DNA: TGTGCCAGCAGTGCGACTAGTTTTGTTGGCACAGATACGCAGTATTTT. Residues: CASSATSFVGTDTQYF.

V is TRBV5-1 and J is TRBJ2-5; D possibly corresponds to TRBD1 (5 bases). The J call is doubtful: the DNA matches TRBJ2-7 better. The CDR3 has 13 residues. Germline V lookup: CDR1 SGHRS, CDR2 YFSETQ. The CDR3 DNA reads TGCGCCAGCAGCTTGCAGGGCGGCTACGAGCAGTACTTC. Residues: CASSLQGGYEQYF.

V usage is TRBV9 and J usage is TRBJ2-2, with 10 bases identical to TRBD1. J lost 3 bases, V lost 4 bases, and 15 bases had no gene match. Germline CDR1 and CDR2: SGDLS and YYNGEE. CDR3 size: 19 residues. The DNA for the CDR3 is TGTGCCAGCAGCACCCGACCCGGGACAGGGGTTTGGGACACCGGGGAGCTGTTTTTT. It translates to CASSTRPGTGVWDTGELFF. The full variable domain, rest sourced from reference TRBV9 and TRBJ2-2, is DSGVTQTPKHLITATGQRVTLRCSPRSGDLSVYWYQQSLDQGLQFLIQYYNGEERAKGNILERFSAQQFPDLHSELNLSSLELGDSALYFCASSTRPGTGVWDTGELFFGEGSRLTVL.

The chain is built from TRBV7-8 and TRBJ2-5; TRBD2 matches 11 bases. Germline CDR1 SGHVS, CDR2 FQNEAQ. The CDR3 is 16 amino acids. V lost 0 bases and J lost 4; bases outside the gene matches: 4. The DNA for the CDR3 is TGTGCCAGCAGCTTAGCAGTAGCGGGAGGGGGAGAGACCCAGTACTTC. It specifies CASSLAVAGGGETQYF.

The chain links TRBV4-1 to TRBJ2-1, with 7 nucleotides matching TRBD2. The CDR3 contains 15 residues. The J segment lost 9 bases and the V segment lost 3 bases, leaving 11 bases of the junction unmatched. Germline CDR1 and CDR2: MGHRA and YSYEKL. The DNA for the CDR3 is TGCGCCAGCAGCCAGGGTCAAGCGGGATTTACTGAGCAGTTCTTC. This gives the protein CASSQGQAGFTEQFF.

The genes are TRBV9 and TRBJ2-6; unclear D gene. The V end was cut by 3 bases, the J end by 0 bases, with 10 bases between. CDR1 is SGDLS, CDR2 YYNGEE, per germline. The CDR3 sequence is 16 residues long. The CDR3 nucleotides are TGTGCCAGCAGCGCCTTCCTCCCCTCTGGGGCCAACGTCCTGACTTTC. As protein: CASSAFLPSGANVLTF.

The gene calls are TRBV27 and TRBJ2-7, with D perhaps TRBD2 (6 bases). Deletions cut 3 bases from V and 0 bases from J, with 9 bases between. This CDR3 is built from 14 residues. Germline V CDR1 and CDR2: MNHEY, SMNVEV (reference sequence). The CDR3 nucleotides are TGTGCCAGCAGTTTGGGGAGGAACTCCTACGAGCAGTACTTC. It translates to CASSLGRNSYEQYF.

The J gene is TRBJ1-1, the V gene TRBV5-1, with D hard to call. Germline CDR1 SGHRS, CDR2 YFSETQ. The CDR3 loop spans 12 amino acids. V lost 5 bases and J 3 bases, leaving 8 bases between the germline ends. CDR3 sequence reads: CASSSVDTEAFF. CDR3 nucleotides: TGCGCCAGCAGTTCCGTTGACACTGAAGCTTTCTTT.

V and J are TRBV10-3 and TRBJ2-5, with D tentatively TRBD2 (5 bases). The germline V and J ends were trimmed by 2 bases and 4 bases, with 17 bases remaining between them. The germline CDR1 and CDR2 sequences are ENHRY and SYGVKD. The CDR3 length is 16 residues. CDR3 region: CAISEIVPGLVETQYF. CDR3 nucleotides: TGTGCCATCAGTGAGATCGTACCAGGACTGGTAGAGACCCAGTACTTC.

CDR3 residues: CASSVVGTSGKETQYF. The CDR3 DNA reads TGTGCCAGCAGCGTCGTTGGGACTAGCGGAAAAGAGACCCAGTACTTC. The chain links TRBV11-2 to TRBJ2-5, with TRBD2 matching 11 bases. The CDR3 has 16 amino acids. The germline CDR1 and CDR2 sequences are SGHAT and FQNNGV. Trimming removed 5 bases from V and 3 bases from J; junction bases left unmatched: 8. Looking up the rest from reference TRBV11-2 and TRBJ2-5 gives the full variable domain: EAGVAQSPRYKIIEKRQSVAFWCNPISGHATLYWYQQILGQGPKLLIQFQNNGVVDDSQLPKDRFSAERLKGVDSTLKIQPAKLEDSAVYLCASSVVGTSGKETQYFGPGTRLLVL.

In this sample, this clone turned up once. The chain is built from TRBV7-8 and TRBJ1-4; the D is unclear. This CDR3 has 16 amino acids. V gave up 1 base and J gave up 5 bases, with 14 bases separating them. CDR1 SGHVS and CDR2 FQNEAQ come from the germline V gene. CDR3 protein: CASSLDVNSINEKLFF. CDR3 nucleotide sequence: TGTGCCAGCAGCTTAGACGTGAACAGTATAAATGAAAAACTGTTTTTT.

The chain links TRBV7-9 to TRBJ2-1; perhaps TRBD2 as D (5 bases). This CDR3 spans 17 amino acids. The germline CDR1 and CDR2 sequences are SEHNR and FQNEAQ (reference sequence). Trimming cost V 5 bases and J 7 bases, with 24 bases left between them. CDR3 DNA: TGTGCCAGCAGCCTCGGGATCGGGCCTCAAATTGGGAATGAGCAGTTCTTC. Residues: CASSLGIGPQIGNEQFF.

The gene calls are TRBV7-9 and TRBJ2-5, with D maybe TRBD2 (5 bases). Near its end, the DNA agrees better with TRBJ2-7, so the J call may be wrong. In germline, CDR1 is SEHNR, CDR2 FQNEAQ (reference sequence). The CDR3 sequence is 16 residues long. This CDR3 reads CASSHTQLGIRDEQYF. In DNA form, the CDR3 reads TGTGCCAGCAGCCACACCCAACTAGGGATCCGCGACGAGCAGTACTTC.

The CDR3 sequence is CASSYSPAGNTIYF. The CDR3 DNA sequence: TGTGCCAGCAGTTACTCGCCGGCTGGAAACACCATATATTTT. The genes are TRBV6-6 and TRBJ1-3; D is ambiguous. CDR1 is MNHNY, CDR2 SVGAGI, per germline (reference sequence). The V end lost 0 bases, the J end lost 2 bases, and 5 bases lay between the germline ends. The CDR3 length is 14 residues.

As DNA, the CDR3 is TGTGCCAGCTCACCACCGGTGGGACTCCCAGGGAATGAGCAGTTCTTC. Amino acids: CASSPPVGLPGNEQFF. The chain couples TRBV18 to TRBJ2-1, with D perhaps TRBD2 (6 bases). The CDR3 consists of 16 residues. Germline assignment: CDR1 KGHSH and CDR2 LQKENI. Trimming removed 0 bases from V and 7 bases from J, with 16 bases in between.

This chain joins TRBV28 and TRBJ1-1, with 9 bases matching TRBD1. V was pared by 7 bases and J by 7 bases, with 10 bases of the junction left unmatched. The CDR3 covers 14 residues. CDR1 is MDHEN, CDR2 SYDVKM, per germline. This CDR3 reads CASTLWDRDGEAFF. The CDR3 coding sequence is TGTGCCAGCACCCTATGGGACAGGGATGGTGAAGCTTTCTTT.

In its sample, this clone was seen a few times. The CDR3 coding sequence is TGCAGCGTCAGGAACACTGAAGCTTTCTTT. Its protein product is CSVRNTEAFF. The genes are TRBV29-1 and TRBJ1-1; unclear D gene. Germline assignment: CDR1 SQVTM and CDR2 ANQGSEA. The CDR3 is made up of 10 amino acids. V gave up 6 bases and J gave up 1 base, with 3 bases separating them.

This clone showed up just once. The chain couples TRBV19 to TRBJ2-4; TRBD1 might be the D (6 bases). Between the trimmed V and J ends, which lost 7 bases and 4 bases, there was a span of 11 bases. The CDR3 runs to 13 residues. Germline V gene data show CDR1 as LNHDA and CDR2 as SQIVND (reference sequence). The CDR3 is CASKDRIKNIQYF. As DNA, the CDR3 is TGTGCCAGTAAGGACAGAATAAAAAACATTCAGTACTTC. The full variable domain, in which reference TRBV19 and TRBJ2-4 provide the parts outside the CDR3, is DGGITQSPKYLFRKEGQNVTLSCEQNLNHDAMYWYRQDPGQGLRLIYYSQIVNDFQKGDIAEGYSVSREKKESFPLTVTSAQKNPTAFYLCASKDRIKNIQYFGAGTRLSVL.